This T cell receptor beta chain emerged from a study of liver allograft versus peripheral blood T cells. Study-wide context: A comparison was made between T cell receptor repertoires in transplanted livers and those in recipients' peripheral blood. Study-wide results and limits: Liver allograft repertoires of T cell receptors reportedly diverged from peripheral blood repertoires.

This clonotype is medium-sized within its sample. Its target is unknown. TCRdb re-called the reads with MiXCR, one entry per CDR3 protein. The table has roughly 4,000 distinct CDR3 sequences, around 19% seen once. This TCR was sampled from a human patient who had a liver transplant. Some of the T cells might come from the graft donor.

The CDR3 sequence is CATSSRDRVGEQYF. The CDR3 region has the DNA TGTGCCACCAGCAGCCGGGACAGGGTTGGCGAGCAGTACTTC. The chain has TRBV15 and TRBJ2-7, with TRBD1 identical over 9 bases. Unmatched junction bases numbered 6, after V lost 3 bases and J lost 6 bases. The CDR3 loop spans 14 amino acids. CDR1 LNHNV and CDR2 YYDKDF come from the germline V gene (reference sequence).